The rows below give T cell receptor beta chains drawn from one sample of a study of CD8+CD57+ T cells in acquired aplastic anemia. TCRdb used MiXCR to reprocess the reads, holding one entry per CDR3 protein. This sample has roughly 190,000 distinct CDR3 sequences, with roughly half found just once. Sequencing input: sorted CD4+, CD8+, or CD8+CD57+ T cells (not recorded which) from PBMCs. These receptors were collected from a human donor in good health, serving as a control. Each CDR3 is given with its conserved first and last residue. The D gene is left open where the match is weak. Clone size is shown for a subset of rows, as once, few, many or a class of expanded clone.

CDR3 DNA: TGTGCCAGCAGCCCGACTAGCGGGGGCTCAGATACGCAGTATTTT; CDR3 protein: CASSPTSGGSDTQYF; D gene: TRBD2; J gene: TRBJ2-3; clone size: .; V gene: TRBV7-3
CDR3 DNA: TGTGCCAGCAGTGAAGAGGGACTAGCGAGCTCCTACAATGAGCAGTTCTTC; CDR3 protein: CASSEEGLASSYNEQFF; D gene: TRBD2; J gene: TRBJ2-1; clone size: .; V gene: TRBV2
CDR3 DNA: TGCGCCATGGGCCTCAGGAGCTCCTATAATTCACCCCTCCACTTT; CDR3 protein: CAMGLRSSYNSPLHF; D gene: .; J gene: TRBJ1-6; clone size: many; V gene: TRBV10-1
CDR3 DNA: TGCAGCGCCTCGTGGGCAGAGGGCACTGAAGCTTTCTTT; CDR3 protein: CSASWAEGTEAFF; D gene: .; J gene: TRBJ1-1; clone size: .; V gene: TRBV29-1
CDR3 DNA: TGTGCCAGCAGCAGCGGGGGGCTAGGCACAGATACGCAGTATTTT; CDR3 protein: CASSSGGLGTDTQYF; D gene: TRBD2; J gene: TRBJ2-3; clone size: .; V gene: TRBV7-9
CDR3 DNA: TGTGCCAGCAGCGGGGCTAGCGGGGGCAGCGAAACCGGGGAGCTGTTTTTT; CDR3 protein: CASSGASGGSETGELFF; D gene: TRBD2; J gene: TRBJ2-2; clone size: .; V gene: TRBV2
CDR3 DNA: TGTGCCAGCAGTCCCCGTGGGGCAGGGAAAAACGAGCAGTACTTC; CDR3 protein: CASSPRGAGKNEQYF; D gene: .; J gene: TRBJ2-7; clone size: few; V gene: TRBV7-2
CDR3 DNA: TGCAGCGTTGAACGGAGGGACACGATACAGGGCGACAATGAGCAGTTCTTC; CDR3 protein: CSVERRDTIQGDNEQFF; D gene: .; J gene: TRBJ2-1; clone size: .; V gene: TRBV29-1
CDR3 DNA: TGTGCCAGCAGTTACTCAAGGAGTAGGGATGGCTACACCTTC; CDR3 protein: CASSYSRSRDGYTF; D gene: .; J gene: TRBJ1-2; clone size: once; V gene: TRBV2
CDR3 DNA: TGTGCCAGCAGTTTAGGACTAGCGGGAGTTAGCACAGATACGCAGTATTTT; CDR3 protein: CASSLGLAGVSTDTQYF; D gene: TRBD2; J gene: TRBJ2-3; clone size: .; V gene: TRBV12-3/TRBV12-4
CDR3 DNA: TGTGCCATCAGAGCTACAGGGGCGGGGGGCACAGATACGCAGTATTTT; CDR3 protein: CAIRATGAGGTDTQYF; D gene: .; J gene: TRBJ2-3; clone size: many; V gene: TRBV10-3
CDR3 DNA: TGTGCCAGCAGCAGGGTCTCTTACCACGAGCAGTACTTC; CDR3 protein: CASSRVSYHEQYF; D gene: .; J gene: TRBJ2-7; clone size: .; V gene: TRBV11-3
CDR3 DNA: TGTGCCAGCAGTCTCCACTTTTTCTCTCTAGATATGACAGATACGCAGTATTTT; CDR3 protein: CASSLHFFSLDMTDTQYF; D gene: .; J gene: TRBJ2-3; clone size: .; V gene: TRBV2
CDR3 DNA: TGTGCCAGCAGTACGGTCAGGGGGGGGTCCTACGAGCAGTACTTC; CDR3 protein: CASSTVRGGSYEQYF; D gene: .; J gene: TRBJ2-7; clone size: many; V gene: TRBV28
CDR3 DNA: TGCGCCAGCAGCCAGGATAGGATCCTAGGCTATGGCACAGATACGCAGTATTTT; CDR3 protein: CASSQDRILGYGTDTQYF; D gene: .; J gene: TRBJ2-3; clone size: .; V gene: TRBV4-3
CDR3 DNA: TGTGCCACCAGCCGAAAAGCCGGGACAAGGATCTACTTAGGTTCACCCCTCCACTTT; CDR3 protein: CATSRKAGTRIYLGSPLHF; D gene: .; J gene: TRBJ1-6; clone size: few; V gene: TRBV15
CDR3 DNA: TGTGCCAGCAGTGCGGAGACAAGACAGCCCCAGCATTTT; CDR3 protein: CASSAETRQPQHF; D gene: .; J gene: TRBJ1-5; clone size: .; V gene: TRBV2
CDR3 DNA: TGTGCCGCCAGCAGGGGGGGGACGACAGCTCAAGAGACCCAGTACTTC; CDR3 protein: CAASRGGTTAQETQYF; D gene: .; J gene: TRBJ2-5; clone size: .; V gene: TRBV15
CDR3 DNA: TGTGCCAGCAGCTTAGCGGTAGGAAAACTGTTTTTT; CDR3 protein: CASSLAVGKLFF; D gene: .; J gene: TRBJ1-4; clone size: .; V gene: TRBV7-8
CDR3 DNA: TGTGCCAGCAGCTTAGTGACAGGGGGCGCCTACGAGCAGTACTTC; CDR3 protein: CASSLVTGGAYEQYF; D gene: TRBD1; J gene: TRBJ2-7; clone size: .; V gene: TRBV7-6
CDR3 DNA: TGTGCCAGCAGCCTCGACAGGGAGGACACTGAAGCTTTCTTT; CDR3 protein: CASSLDREDTEAFF; D gene: TRBD1; J gene: TRBJ1-1; clone size: many; V gene: TRBV6-5
CDR3 DNA: TGTGCCAGCAGTCCCAGGAGAAACACCATATATTTT; CDR3 protein: CASSPRRNTIYF; D gene: .; J gene: TRBJ1-3; clone size: .; V gene: TRBV7-2
CDR3 DNA: TGTGCCAGCAGCCCCCGACTAGCGGGGGGCCAAGAGACCCAGTACTTC; CDR3 protein: CASSPRLAGGQETQYF; D gene: TRBD2; J gene: TRBJ2-5; clone size: many; V gene: TRBV11-2
CDR3 DNA: TGTGCCAGCAGTAAAACAGGGCCCTACAATCAGCCCCAGCATTTT; CDR3 protein: CASSKTGPYNQPQHF; D gene: .; J gene: TRBJ1-5; clone size: .; V gene: TRBV6-4
CDR3 DNA: TGTGCCAGCAGCTTAGGGGCCAAAGAGACCCAGTACTTC; CDR3 protein: CASSLGAKETQYF; D gene: .; J gene: TRBJ2-5; clone size: many; V gene: TRBV7-2
CDR3 DNA: TGTGCCATCAGCGCAACAGGGGTGGATGAAAAACTGTTTTTT; CDR3 protein: CAISATGVDEKLFF; D gene: TRBD1; J gene: TRBJ1-4; clone size: many; V gene: TRBV10-3
CDR3 DNA: TGTGCCAGCAGCACCCGGGGTTCGGAGCAGTACTTC; CDR3 protein: CASSTRGSEQYF; D gene: .; J gene: TRBJ2-7; clone size: once; V gene: TRBV7-9
CDR3 DNA: TGTGCCAGCAGTTTTCAAGGCAATCAGCCCCAGCATTTT; CDR3 protein: CASSFQGNQPQHF; D gene: .; J gene: TRBJ1-5; clone size: .; V gene: TRBV6-5
CDR3 DNA: TGCGCCAGCAGCTGGGACCAAGAGACCCAGTACTTC; CDR3 protein: CASSWDQETQYF; D gene: .; J gene: TRBJ2-5; clone size: many; V gene: TRBV5-1
CDR3 DNA: TGCGCCAGCAGCGTCCGACAGGGCCTGGGAGAGCAGTACTTC; CDR3 protein: CASSVRQGLGEQYF; D gene: TRBD1; J gene: TRBJ2-7; clone size: many; V gene: TRBV5-1
CDR3 DNA: TGTGCCATCAGGCCGGGACAGGGGGATGGCTACACCTTC; CDR3 protein: CAIRPGQGDGYTF; D gene: TRBD1; J gene: TRBJ1-2; clone size: few; V gene: TRBV10-3